This T cell receptor beta chain was captured by sequencing in a study of shared clonotypes between healthy human individuals. Study in general: For every donor, three CD4 naive, three CD4 memory, two CD8 naive and one CD8 memory plates were used.

General study results and limits: Genetic and exposure-history diversity was limited by the few donors.

Comments on this clone: Its target is not known.

The data were produced by immunoSEQ multiplex PCR, yet TCRdb's version contains in-frame clones alone and is incomplete. The table lists roughly 1,000,000 clones, 78% of them singletons. This CDR3 is 13 amino acids long. Germline trimming cut 5 bases from V and 3 bases from J; bases unmatched to any gene: 3. Germline values: CDR1 KGHSH, CDR2 LQKENI. The sample taken for sequencing was memory CD4+ T cells from PBMCs. Described subset: CD45RA-negative fraction. V usage is TRBV18 and J usage is TRBJ2-7, with 8 bases that match TRBD1. The clonotype comes from a man aged 18 to 30 in good health. Some clones in this sample may be carry-over from other donors' samples. The CDR3 nucleotides read TGTGCCAGCTCAGAGGGACAGGACTACGAGCAGTACTTC. Translating gives CASSEGQDYEQYF.